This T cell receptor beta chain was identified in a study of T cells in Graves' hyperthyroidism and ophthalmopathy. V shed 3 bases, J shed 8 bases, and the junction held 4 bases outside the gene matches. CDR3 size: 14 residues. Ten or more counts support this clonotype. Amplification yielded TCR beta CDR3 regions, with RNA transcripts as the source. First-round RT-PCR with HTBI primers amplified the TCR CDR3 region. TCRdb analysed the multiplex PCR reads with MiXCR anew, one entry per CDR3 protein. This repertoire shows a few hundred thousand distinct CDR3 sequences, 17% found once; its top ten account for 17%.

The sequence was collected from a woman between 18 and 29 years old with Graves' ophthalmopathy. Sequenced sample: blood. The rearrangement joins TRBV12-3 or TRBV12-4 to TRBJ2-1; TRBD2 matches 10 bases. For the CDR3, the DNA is TGTGCCAGCAGTTTCGGACTAGCGGACCATGAGCAGTTCTTC. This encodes CASSFGLADHEQFF.